The rows below give T cell receptor beta chains drawn from one sample of a study of T-cell memory formation after mild COVID-19. Each CDR3 protein is one row after TCRdb ran MiXCR on the 5' RACE reads. Counted here are more than 150,000 distinct CDR3 sequences, around 10% occurring once; the ten biggest clones make up 3.8%. Input material: PBMCs or a T cell subset sorted from them (not recorded which). These receptors came from a man aged 18 to 29 who had mild COVID-19 (a few samples of this study predate the infection). Cell type and time point are not known. CDR3s include the opening cysteine and the closing phenylalanine or tryptophan. A D gene is named only where the DNA matches it firmly. Clone size appears in some rows only: once, few, many, or a class for an expanded clone.

V gene	D gene	clone size	CDR3 length	J gene	CDR3 DNA	CDR3 protein
TRBV11-2	NA	NA	13	TRBJ2-5	TGTGCCAGCAGCTTCGGGGCCCCTGAGACCCAGTACTTC	CASSFGAPETQYF
TRBV12-3/TRBV12-4	NA	few	15	TRBJ1-6	TGTGCCAGCAGTTTCTCACAGTCTTATAATTCACCCCTCCACTTT	CASSFSQSYNSPLHF
TRBV3-1	NA	NA	14	TRBJ1-4	TGTGCCAGCAGCCAAATCGGGTCGGAAGAAAAACTGTTTTTT	CASSQIGSEEKLFF
TRBV7-8	NA	NA	12	TRBJ2-5	TGTGCCAGCAGCTTATACCGGGAGACCCAGTACTTC	CASSLYRETQYF
TRBV5-1	TRBD1	NA	14	TRBJ1-1	TGCGCCAGCAGCCAACAGGGACAGGCCCCCGAAGCTTTCTTT	CASSQQGQAPEAFF
TRBV12-3/TRBV12-4	NA	many	12	TRBJ1-2	TGTGCCAGCAGCCCGGCCGGGGGAGGCTACACCTTC	CASSPAGGGYTF
TRBV12-3/TRBV12-4	NA	NA	16	TRBJ1-1	TGTGCCAGCAGTTTAAGGGGCAGCAGGTGGAACACTGAAGCTTTCTTT	CASSLRGSRWNTEAFF
TRBV7-9	NA	few	14	TRBJ2-6	TGTGCCAGCAGGTCCGTTATGGGGGCCAACGTCCTGACTTTC	CASRSVMGANVLTF
TRBV20-1	NA	few	17	TRBJ1-6	TGCAGTGCTAGAGGGAGGAACCCAGGAAGAGAGGGTTCACCCCTCCACTTT	CSARGRNPGREGSPLHF
TRBV9	TRBD1	many	13	TRBJ2-5	TGTGCCAGCAGCGGGACAGGGCGAGAGACCCAGTACTTC	CASSGTGRETQYF
TRBV5-4	NA	NA	14	TRBJ1-2	TGTGCCAGCAGCCCTCAGGGTGCTAACTATGGCTACACCTTC	CASSPQGANYGYTF
TRBV5-8	NA	NA	16	TRBJ2-7	TGTGCCACCCCCCGGGCGGGGGCACCGCAAACCTACGAGCAGTACTTC	CATPRAGAPQTYEQYF
TRBV7-2	TRBD2	NA	16	TRBJ2-3	TGTGCCAGCAGCCCATCTAGACTAGCGGGGGTAGATACGCAGTATTTT	CASSPSRLAGVDTQYF
TRBV6-5	NA	few	15	TRBJ2-5	TGTGCCAGCAGTCACAACTCAGGTTCTCGAGAGACCCAGTACTTC	CASSHNSGSRETQYF
TRBV20-1	NA	NA	14	TRBJ1-5	TGCAGTGCTTCGACAGCCTTGGGGCATCAGCCCCAGCATTTT	CSASTALGHQPQHF
TRBV4-2	TRBD1	few	14	TRBJ2-1	TGTGCCAGCAGCCGACGGACAGGGGGGGATGAGCAGTTCTTC	CASSRRTGGDEQFF
TRBV9	NA	few	13	TRBJ2-7	TGTGCCAGCAGCGGAAACGAGGGAGGCGAGCAGTACTTC	CASSGNEGGEQYF
TRBV10-3	NA	few	11	TRBJ1-5	TGTGCCTCCGGACCTAATCAGCCCCAGCATTTT	CASGPNQPQHF
TRBV5-1	TRBD1	NA	16	TRBJ1-1	TGCGCCAGCAGCCGACTTGGGACAGGGGATAACACTGAAGCTTTCTTT	CASSRLGTGDNTEAFF
TRBV10-3	NA	few	16	TRBJ1-5	TGTGCCATCAGTGAGTCGAAGTCTGGGGGTAATCAGCCCCAGCATTTT	CAISESKSGGNQPQHF
TRBV5-1	NA	few	16	TRBJ1-6	TGCGCCAGCAGCAAGGGCACAGTCGGCTTGAATTCACCCCTCCACTTT	CASSKGTVGLNSPLHF
TRBV20-1	NA	few	15	TRBJ2-7	TGCAGTGCTAGAGGGAGAGGGAAGGCCTTCGACGAGCAGTACTTC	CSARGRGKAFDEQYF
TRBV6-2/TRBV6-3	TRBD1	NA	15	TRBJ2-7	TGTGCCAGCAGACGCGGGACAGGGGGCTCCTACGAGCAGTACTTC	CASRRGTGGSYEQYF
TRBV6-2/TRBV6-3	TRBD1	few	15	TRBJ1-1	TGTGCCAGCAGTTACTGGACAGGGGCGGGCGCTGAAGCTTTCTTT	CASSYWTGAGAEAFF
TRBV4-3	NA	NA	15	TRBJ2-5	TGCGCCAGCAGCCAAGATCTAAGGGGCAGCGAGACCCAGTACTTC	CASSQDLRGSETQYF
TRBV18	TRBD1	NA	19	TRBJ1-4	TGTGCCAGCTCACTTCTCGATCCGGGACAGAGTTCAACTAATGAAAAACTGTTTTTT	CASSLLDPGQSSTNEKLFF
TRBV2	TRBD1	NA	16	TRBJ2-1	TGTGCCAGCACACAACCTGGGGACAGGGGCTACAATGAGCAGTTCTTC	CASTQPGDRGYNEQFF
TRBV20-1	NA	NA	12	TRBJ2-5	TGCAGTGCTAGAGATGGCCGACAGACCCAGTACTTC	CSARDGRQTQYF